This entry lists 21 T cell receptor beta chains sequenced from one sample in a study of blood T cell repertoires in COVID-19. Profiling relied on immunoSEQ multiplex PCR, and the TCRdb table lists in-frame clones only, not all of them. The sample lists fewer than 250,000 clones; about 82% were seen once. The specimen sequenced was peripheral blood. These receptors were taken from a woman of 80 years or more with acute or convalescent COVID-19.

The chain links TRBV6-5 to TRBJ1-6, with a possible D match to TRBD1 (6 bases). V lost 6 bases and J 10 bases, leaving 16 bases between the germline ends. The CDR3 spans 14 residues. Germline loops: CDR1 MNHEY, CDR2 SVGAGI. The CDR3 here is CASSPGQEESPLHF. In nucleotides, the CDR3 is TGTGCCAGCAGCCCGGGACAAGAGGAGTCACCCCTCCACTTT.

This clone was observed a single time. This chain links TRBV9 with TRBJ2-7; unclear D gene. The CDR3 sequence is 13 residues long. Germline V CDR1 and CDR2: SGDLS, YYNGEE. Trimming pared 1 base from V and 5 bases from J, leaving 10 bases between. For the CDR3, the DNA is TGTGCCAGCAGCGTATTATCCTCGGACGAGCAGTACTTC. Protein sequence: CASSVLSSDEQYF. Looking up the rest from reference TRBV9 and TRBJ2-7 gives the full variable domain: DSGVTQTPKHLITATGQRVTLRCSPRSGDLSVYWYQQSLDQGLQFLIQYYNGEERAKGNILERFSAQQFPDLHSELNLSSLELGDSALYFCASSVLSSDEQYFGPGTRLTVT.

The chain uses TRBV24-1 and TRBJ2-7, with 8 bases matching TRBD1. This CDR3 is built from 14 residues. The V gene end was trimmed by 4 bases and the J gene end by 5 bases; junction bases not matched to a gene: 6. Germline CDR1 is KGHDR and CDR2 is SFDVKD. CDR3 nucleotide sequence: TGTGCCACCAGTGAAGGACAGGGCTCGAACGAGCAGTACTTC. Translating it yields CATSEGQGSNEQYF.

The chain combines TRBV12-3 or TRBV12-4 with TRBJ2-2; the D gene is possibly TRBD2 (5 bases). Between the trimmed V and J ends, which lost 6 bases and 3 bases, there was a span of 5 bases. The CDR3 contains 12 residues. The CDR3 is CASRRDTGELFF. DNA for the CDR3: TGTGCCAGCAGGAGGGACACCGGGGAGCTGTTTTTT.

The CDR3 here is CASSSRRGGGYTF. The CDR3 DNA sequence: TGTGCCAGCAGCTCCCGCCGAGGAGGTGGCTACACCTTC. This sequence joins TRBV7-9 and TRBJ1-2, with unresolved D. The ends were cut back, 4 bases at V and 7 bases at J, with 13 bases in the middle. This CDR3 spans 13 amino acids. Germline V gives CDR1 SEHNR, CDR2 FQNEAQ (reference sequence).

This clone was counted only a few times. The chain joins TRBV30 to TRBJ2-2; D is possibly TRBD2 (6 bases). Germline CDR1 and CDR2: GTSNPN and SVGIG (reference sequence). V lost 2 bases and J lost 3, with 13 bases in between. The CDR3 totals 15 residues. The CDR3 protein is CAWSQTGTYTGELFF. The CDR3 nucleotides read TGTGCCTGGAGTCAAACCGGGACTTACACCGGGGAGCTGTTTTTT. Filled out from reference TRBV30 and TRBJ2-2, the complete variable domain reads SQTIHQWPATLVQPVGSPLSLECTVEGTSNPNLYWYRQAAGRGLQLLFYSVGIGQISSEVPQNLSASRPQDRQFILSSKKLLLSDSGFYLCAWSQTGTYTGELFFGEGSRLTVL.

This clone was recorded a few times. The V call is TRBV5-8, the J call TRBJ2-1; 8 bases line up with TRBD1. After removal of 4 bases from V and 0 bases from J, the junction contained 6 bases not matched to a gene. Germline V gene data show CDR1 as SGHTS and CDR2 as YDEGEE. CDR3 length: 16 residues. The CDR3 reads CASSGGTGDSYNEQFF. CDR3 bases: TGTGCCAGCAGCGGTGGGACAGGCGACTCCTACAATGAGCAGTTCTTC.

The table lists this clone with a few counts. CDR3 amino acids: CASNPRRGDYGYTF. In nucleotides, the CDR3 is TGTGCCAGCAACCCCCGGCGGGGAGACTATGGCTACACCTTC. This chain connects TRBV6-2 or TRBV6-3 to TRBJ1-2; D unclear. The V end was cut by 7 bases, the J end by 3 bases, with 15 bases between. The length of the CDR3 is 14 residues. Per germline, CDR1 MNHEY and CDR2 SVGEGT.

The gene calls are TRBV5-8 and TRBJ2-3; D unclear. Germline CDR1 SGHTS, CDR2 YDEGEE. Trimming removed 4 bases from V and 0 bases from J, with 9 bases in between. The CDR3 sequence is 14 residues long. CDR3 amino acids: CASSPLVSTDTQYF. Here the CDR3 DNA reads TGTGCCAGCAGCCCCCTAGTTAGCACAGATACGCAGTATTTT.

V usage is TRBV7-3 and J usage is TRBJ1-2; 9 bases are a match to TRBD1. After removal of 0 bases from V and 4 bases from J, the junction contained 6 bases not matched to a gene. CDR1 and CDR2 from the germline V gene are SGHTA and FQGTGA. This CDR3 spans 16 amino acids. CDR3 loop: CASSLTFGDRAYGYTF. The CDR3 DNA is TGTGCCAGCAGCTTAACGTTTGGGGACAGGGCCTATGGCTACACCTTC.

The chain recombines TRBV9 with TRBJ2-7; no reliable D call. The CDR3 spans 15 residues. Trimming took off 3 bases at V and 7 bases at J, with 20 bases between the two ends. Germline-derived CDR1 and CDR2 are SGDLS and YYNGEE. CDR3 residues: CASSDGQANPFEQYF. CDR3 coding DNA: TGTGCCAGCAGCGACGGCCAGGCAAACCCTTTTGAGCAGTACTTC.

In nucleotides, the CDR3 is TGTGCCAGTAGTACAGGGGGATATAATTCACCCCTCCACTTT. It specifies CASSTGGYNSPLHF. The chain links TRBV19 to TRBJ1-6; TRBD1 aligns across 7 bases. Per germline, CDR1 LNHDA and CDR2 SQIVND (reference sequence). V was pared by 4 bases and J by 4 bases, with 1 base of the junction left unmatched. This CDR3 has 14 residues.

This clone was seen once. The rearrangement joins TRBV27 to TRBJ1-6; the match to TRBD1 covers 9 bases. CDR1 MNHEY and CDR2 SMNVEV come from the germline V gene (reference sequence). The CDR3 is 16 amino acids. Losses at the gene ends were 3 bases for V and 6 bases for J; bases not matched to a gene: 6. CDR3 residues: CASSLGTGLLNSPLHF. The CDR3, as DNA: TGTGCCAGCAGTTTGGGGACAGGGCTGCTTAATTCACCCCTCCACTTT.

The chain has TRBV30 and TRBJ1-3; D perhaps matches TRBD1 (5 bases). CDR3 size: 14 residues. CDR1 and CDR2 (germline): GTSNPN, SVGIG (reference sequence). Between the trimmed V and J ends, which lost 4 bases and 1 base, there was a span of 11 bases. This CDR3 is CAWILKGSGNTIYF. In DNA, the CDR3 is TGTGCCTGGATTTTGAAGGGGTCTGGAAACACCATATATTTT.

This clone was seen a few times. V and J are TRBV5-1 and TRBJ2-7, with 10 bases matching TRBD2. CDR1 SGHRS and CDR2 YFSETQ come from the germline V gene. J was trimmed by 4 bases and V by 0 bases; bases with no gene match: 13. CDR3 length equals 18 residues. The CDR3 region is CASSLASSGSQSLYEQYF. The CDR3 DNA sequence: TGCGCCAGCAGCTTGGCGTCTAGCGGGAGCCAATCACTGTACGAGCAGTACTTC.

The chain joins TRBV18 to TRBJ1-3; D gene uncertain. The germline V and J ends were trimmed by 2 bases and 8 bases, with 13 bases remaining between them. CDR3 length: 14 residues. Germline V CDR1 and CDR2: KGHSH, LQKENI. The CDR3 region has the DNA TGTGCCAGCTCACCAGACCCCTATGCGGACACCATATATTTT. Translating it yields CASSPDPYADTIYF.

CDR3 sequence (DNA): TGTGCCAGCAGCGATCCGCGGACAGGCCACTCTGGAAACACCATATATTTT. Residues: CASSDPRTGHSGNTIYF. The chain joins TRBV7-6 to TRBJ1-3, with TRBD1 matching 7 bases. The V segment lost 5 bases and the J segment 0 bases; nucleotides outside the gene matches: 10. The CDR3 consists of 17 residues. Per the germline V gene, CDR1 is SGHVS and CDR2 is FNYEAQ.

As regards this clone: Germline and junction disagree at one end, which may indicate a read error. The chain carries TRBV7-8 and TRBJ1-2, with D perhaps TRBD1 (5 bases). CDR3 length: 15 amino acids. Per the germline V gene, CDR1 is SGHVS and CDR2 is FQNEAQ. The CDR3 DNA follows: TGTGCCAGCAGCCAACCGTCGCAGGGCAACTATGGCCACACCTTC. Its protein product is CASSQPSQGNYGHTF. The full variable domain, in which reference TRBV7-8 and TRBJ1-2 provide the parts outside the CDR3, is GAGVSQSPRYKVAKRGQDVALRCDPISGHVSLFWYQQALGQGPEFLTYFQNEAQLDKSGLPSDRFFAERPEGSVSTLKIQRTQQEDSAVYLCASSQPSQGNYGHTFGSGTRLTVV.

The V gene is TRBV11-2, the J gene TRBJ2-7, with TRBD2 matching 11 bases. The CDR3 covers 15 residues. V was clipped by 5 bases and J by 7 bases; unmatched bases: 10. Looked up from germline, CDR1 is SGHAT and CDR2 is FQNNGV. CDR3 in amino acids: CASSAIAGGVGEQYF. The CDR3 nucleotides read TGTGCCAGCAGCGCGATAGCGGGAGGGGTGGGAGAGCAGTACTTC. The variable domain in full, with the rest retrieved from reference TRBV11-2 and TRBJ2-7, is EAGVAQSPRYKIIEKRQSVAFWCNPISGHATLYWYQQILGQGPKLLIQFQNNGVVDDSQLPKDRFSAERLKGVDSTLKIQPAKLEDSAVYLCASSAIAGGVGEQYFGPGTRLTVT.

The chain employs TRBV29-1 and TRBJ2-2; D is unclear. Germline V gives CDR1 SQVTM, CDR2 ANQGSEA. The CDR3 spans 13 residues. Trimming removed 3 bases from V and 1 base from J, with 6 bases in between. The CDR3, as DNA: TGCAGCGTTGATGGGCAGAACACCGGGGAGCTGTTTTTT. This encodes CSVDGQNTGELFF.

This CDR3 is CASSPGVGYDEQFF. The CDR3 DNA reads as TGTGCCAGCAGCCCGGGGGTCGGGTATGATGAGCAGTTCTTC. This chain links TRBV11-3 with TRBJ2-1, with a tentative D call TRBD2 (6 bases). Trimming left V 5 bases short and J 8 bases short, with 16 bases between. The CDR3 loop spans 14 amino acids. Germline CDR1 is SGHNT and CDR2 is YENEEA.